This TCR beta chain was recovered during a study of blood T cell repertoires in COVID-19. Germline values: CDR1 SNHLY, CDR2 FYNNEI. This CDR3 has 16 residues. With V trimmed by 6 bases and J by 4 bases, 9 bases remained unmatched. Generated by immunoSEQ multiplex PCR, the TCRdb table keeps only in-frame clones and is missing some. The data contain 90,000 to 120,000 clones, around 90% of them singletons. This clonotype was sampled from an older woman with acute or convalescent COVID-19. Sequencing was performed on peripheral blood. The chain has TRBV2 and TRBJ1-2; 12 positions agree with TRBD1. This CDR3 reads CASRGPRDRGLYGYTF. For the CDR3, the DNA is TGTGCCAGCAGGGGCCCCCGGGACAGGGGGCTCTATGGCTACACCTTC.